This record looks at one T cell receptor beta chain sequence and its context. Its cognate antigen is unknown. Blood samples were obtained at baseline, cycle 4 day 1, and cycle 7 day 1. This sample is part of a study of OX40 agonist ivuxolimab in advanced cancers. Whole-study context: Patients were dosed intravenously with ivuxolimab at 0.01 to 10 mg/kg every 2 weeks.

V lost 1 base, J lost 3 bases, and 7 bases lay in between. CDR3 length equals 13 residues. CDR1 and CDR2 (germline): SGHRS, YFSETQ. Findings and caveats of the study: No determination was made of the antigen specificity of the expanded peripheral T cells. The study observed clonal expansion of CD4+ and CD8+ blood T cells by week 6 at 0.1 to 3.0 mg/kg.

TCRdb's copy holds only in-frame clones and misses some; the assay was immunoSEQ multiplex PCR. The table includes under 90,000 clones, roughly 91% detected once. The chain uses TRBV5-1 and TRBJ2-5, with TRBD1 as a possible D gene (6 bases). This sample comprised CD4+ or CD8+ T cells sorted from blood, obtained in a trial of the OX40 agonist ivuxolimab. The TCR originated in an adult with an advanced solid tumor such as melanoma, head and neck, liver or kidney cancer. CDR3 amino acids: CASSLPGEETQYF. DNA for the CDR3: TGCGCCAGCAGCTTGCCAGGGGAAGAGACCCAGTACTTC.